The 20 T cell receptor beta chains given below trace back to one sample, sequenced in a study of T cell repertoires in cytomegalovirus infection. Via MiXCR, TCRdb re-called the reads, giving one row per CDR3 protein. Of roughly 200,000 distinct CDR3 sequences in the sample, 7.5% to 10% were seen once. The sample comprised PBMCs. The receptors come from a human donor in good health (CMV status not recorded). Some clones in this sample may be carry-over from other donors' samples.

The chain has TRBV11-2 and TRBJ2-3, with D unresolved. CDR1 and CDR2 (germline): SGHAT, FQNNGV. With 1 base removed from V and 7 bases from J, the gap between germline ends came to 6 bases. The CDR3 consists of 12 residues. The chain's CDR3 is CASSLGGYTQYF. CDR3 DNA sequence: TGTGCCAGCAGCTTAGGGGGATATACGCAGTATTTT.

This clonotype was counted many times. This chain connects TRBV7-2 to TRBJ1-5; D might be TRBD1 (6 bases). Germline values: CDR1 SGHTA, CDR2 FQGNSA. V lost 4 bases, J lost 4 bases, and 11 bases lay in between. The CDR3 consists of 14 residues. CDR3 nucleotides: TGTGCCAGCAGCTACCTAGGGGGAAATCAGCCCCAGCATTTT. It is translated as CASSYLGGNQPQHF.

This clonotype was counted at least ten times. This chain links TRBV20-1 with TRBJ2-2; 7 bases are a match to TRBD2. In germline, CDR1 is DFQATT, CDR2 SNEGSKA (reference sequence). After removal of 7 bases from V and 3 bases from J, the junction contained 11 bases not matched to a gene. This CDR3 is built from 15 residues. CDR3 nucleotide sequence: TGCAGTGGCAAAGTTGGCGGGAGTGACACCGGGGAGCTGTTTTTT. Protein sequence: CSGKVGGSDTGELFF.

V gene TRBV11-2 combines with J gene TRBJ1-4; 7 nucleotides match TRBD1. The CDR3 runs to 14 residues. Germline-derived CDR1 and CDR2 are SGHAT and FQNNGV. V gave up 4 bases and J gave up 7 bases; unmatched junction bases: 6. The CDR3 reads CASSSDRVVEKLFF. The CDR3 DNA is TGTGCCAGCAGCTCAGACAGGGTGGTTGAAAAACTGTTTTTT. Filled out from reference TRBV11-2 and TRBJ1-4, the complete variable domain reads EAGVAQSPRYKIIEKRQSVAFWCNPISGHATLYWYQQILGQGPKLLIQFQNNGVVDDSQLPKDRFSAERLKGVDSTLKIQPAKLEDSAVYLCASSSDRVVEKLFFGSGTQLSVL.

The gene calls are TRBV29-1 and TRBJ1-1; D is possibly TRBD1 (6 bases). CDR3 length: 11 residues. Germline CDR1 SQVTM, CDR2 ANQGSEA. V was clipped by 7 bases and J by 1 base, with 7 bases between them. CDR3 region: CSGRGNTEAFF. The CDR3 DNA is TGCAGCGGCAGGGGGAACACTGAAGCTTTCTTT.

This clonotype was seen only a few times. The chain employs TRBV20-1 and TRBJ2-5, with D perhaps given as TRBD1 or TRBD2 (5 bases each). V was cut by 0 bases and J by 7 bases, with 18 bases left in between. Germline values: CDR1 DFQATT, CDR2 SNEGSKA (reference sequence). This CDR3 comprises 15 residues. The CDR3 sequence is CSARDTGTRGGTQYF. The CDR3 nucleotides read TGCAGTGCTAGAGATACGGGGACCCGAGGCGGGACCCAGTACTTC.

This clonotype was seen more than once but under ten times. The rearrangement links TRBV7-8 to TRBJ2-2; D call uncertain. The CDR3 is 13 residues long. From germline, CDR1 is SGHVS and CDR2 FQNEAQ. Trimming took 0 bases from V and 6 from J, leaving 5 bases between them. The chain's CDR3 is CASSLAGPGELFF. The DNA for the CDR3 is TGTGCCAGCAGCTTAGCGGGCCCCGGGGAGCTGTTTTTT.

The sample holds many counts of this clonotype. This chain joins TRBV7-2 and TRBJ2-3; 11 bases are a match to TRBD2. V lost 1 base, J lost 8 bases, and 5 bases stayed unmatched. CDR1 and CDR2 (germline): SGHTA, FQGNSA. The CDR3 runs 15 residues. The CDR3: CASSLGLAGSATQYF. The CDR3 coding sequence is TGTGCCAGCAGCTTAGGACTAGCGGGGTCGGCTACGCAGTATTTT. Complete variable domain (other parts from reference TRBV7-2 and TRBJ2-3): GAGVSQSPSNKVTEKGKDVELRCDPISGHTALYWYRQSLGQGLEFLIYFQGNSAPDKSGLPSDRFSAERTGGSVSTLTIQRTQQEDSAVYLCASSLGLAGSATQYFGPGTRLTVL.

This clonotype was seen many times. The chain recombines TRBV19 with TRBJ2-1; 8 bases match TRBD1. This CDR3 has 14 residues. V lost 3 bases and J lost 6; bases outside the gene matches: 4. Looked up from germline, CDR1 is LNHDA and CDR2 is SQIVND (reference sequence). This chain's CDR3 is CASSIRQGTNEQFF. In DNA, the CDR3 is TGTGCCAGTAGTATCAGACAGGGGACCAATGAGCAGTTCTTC.

Worth noting for this clonotype: One end of the junction is discordant with germline, which a read error may explain. The V gene is TRBV2, the J gene TRBJ2-7; no clear D. CDR3 length: 11 amino acids. Germline V lookup: CDR1 SNHLY, CDR2 FYNNEI. The CDR3 sequence is CASRLSYKQYF. The CDR3, as DNA: TGTGCCAGCAGGTTGAGCTACAAGCAGTACTTC. Together with reference TRBV2 and TRBJ2-7, the CDR3 gives the full variable domain: EPEVTQTPSHQVTQMGQEVILRCVPISNHLYFYWYRQILGQKVEFLVSFYNNEISEKSEIFDDQFSVERPDGSNFTLKIRSTKLEDSAMYFCASRLSYKQYFGPGTRLTVT.

This clonotype was seen at least ten times. The chain uses TRBV7-9 and TRBJ1-2; D is ambiguous. This CDR3 is 15 amino acids long. The V gene lost 7 bases and the J gene lost 4 bases, with 19 bases spanning the gap. Germline values: CDR1 SEHNR, CDR2 FQNEAQ (reference sequence). CDR3 sequence reads: CASTDLTGVPYGYTF. DNA for the CDR3: TGTGCCAGCACCGATCTGACCGGAGTACCCTATGGCTACACCTTC.

The chain uses TRBV6-5 and TRBJ2-5, with TRBD1 identical over 12 bases. CDR3 length equals 15 residues. Looked up from germline, CDR1 is MNHEY and CDR2 is SVGAGI. Germline trimming cut 0 bases from V and 6 bases from J; bases unmatched to any gene: 2. The CDR3 coding sequence is TGTGCCAGCAGTTACTCGGGACAGGGGGCTCAGACCCAGTACTTC. It translates to CASSYSGQGAQTQYF.

This clonotype was counted many times. The rearrangement joins TRBV7-8 to TRBJ2-1; TRBD2 matches 9 bases. Per germline, CDR1 SGHVS and CDR2 FQNEAQ. This CDR3 is built from 15 residues. With V trimmed by 2 bases and J by 8 bases, 7 bases remained unmatched. The CDR3 coding sequence is TGTGCCAGCAGCTTACGCGGGAGGGGTATCGATGAGCAGTTCTTC. Translated: CASSLRGRGIDEQFF.

The chain links TRBV19 to TRBJ1-1; the D is unclear. V was pared by 3 bases and J by 1 base, with 6 bases between. The CDR3 extends over 13 amino acids. The germline CDR1 and CDR2 sequences are LNHDA and SQIVND (reference sequence). CDR3 sequence reads: CASSIWENTEAFF. The CDR3 DNA follows: TGTGCCAGTAGTATTTGGGAGAACACTGAAGCTTTCTTT.

This clonotype was counted many times. The J gene is TRBJ1-1, the V gene TRBV7-2; D might be TRBD1 (5 bases). Germline CDR1 reads SGHTA; CDR2 reads FQGNSA. The CDR3 sequence is 15 residues long. With 4 bases removed from V and 2 bases from J, the gap between germline ends came to 14 bases. DNA for the CDR3: TGTGCCAGCAGCTCACGGGGAGGGGCTAACACTGAAGCTTTCTTT. This translates into CASSSRGGANTEAFF.

The sample holds many counts of this clonotype. This chain links TRBV7-3 with TRBJ2-5, with D perhaps matching TRBD2 (5 bases). The ends were cut back, 6 bases at V and 3 bases at J, with 14 bases in the middle. Looked up from germline, CDR1 is SGHTA and CDR2 is FQGTGA. The CDR3 covers 14 residues. As DNA, the CDR3 is TGTGCCAGCAGGGCGAGCGGATATAAAGAGACCCAGTACTTC. Protein product: CASRASGYKETQYF.

This chain connects TRBV20-1 to TRBJ1-4; 10 bases align to TRBD1. The CDR3 runs 13 residues. V shed 4 bases and J 6 bases; nucleotides not matched to a gene: 2. Germline V gene lookup returns CDR1 DFQATT and CDR2 SNEGSKA (reference sequence). The CDR3 DNA reads TGCAGTGCTAAAGGACAGGGGGATGAAAAACTGTTTTTT. This encodes CSAKGQGDEKLFF.

Many counts were recorded for this clonotype. V and J are TRBV10-2 and TRBJ2-1; D remains ambiguous. V lost 6 bases to trimming and J lost 1 base, with 10 bases between them. CDR1 and CDR2 (germline): WSHSY, SAAADI. This CDR3 spans 14 amino acids. CDR3 DNA sequence: TGCGCCAGCAGAAGAAAAGGATCCTACAATGAGCAGTTCTTC. It specifies CASRRKGSYNEQFF.

This clonotype was detected a few times. The chain combines TRBV5-1 with TRBJ1-2; D is uncertain. Looked up from germline, CDR1 is SGHRS and CDR2 is YFSETQ. V gave up 4 bases and J gave up 4 bases, with 14 bases separating them. The CDR3 has 14 residues. DNA of the CDR3: TGCGCCAGCAGCCCCCTTGACGGGAGCTATGGCTACACCTTC. Encoded protein: CASSPLDGSYGYTF.

Many counts were recorded for this clonotype. The chain is built from TRBV7-8 and TRBJ1-1, with no clear D. Germline V gives CDR1 SGHVS, CDR2 FQNEAQ. The CDR3 consists of 13 residues. Trimming left V 0 bases short and J 6 bases short, with 8 bases between. The CDR3 DNA reads TGTGCCAGCAGCTTAGCGCTAGGGTCTGAAGCTTTCTTT. It is translated as CASSLALGSEAFF.